The 9 T cell receptor beta chains below come from one sample, sequenced in a study of T-cell memory formation after mild COVID-19. MiXCR was run by TCRdb on the 5' RACE reads, yielding one entry per CDR3 protein. This sample has under 250,000 distinct CDR3 sequences, with roughly a tenth found just once. Sequenced material: PBMCs or a T cell subset sorted from them (not recorded which). These receptors were taken from a man aged 18 to 35 who had mild COVID-19 (a few samples of this study predate the infection). Cell type and time point are not known.

Only a few counts were recorded for this clonotype. V usage is TRBV6-1 and J usage is TRBJ2-5, with 9 positions matching TRBD2. CDR3 length: 16 amino acids. CDR1 is MNHNS and CDR2 is SASEGT in the germline V gene. Trimming at V came to 6 bases and at J to 4 bases, leaving 12 bases not matched to a gene. In nucleotides, the CDR3 is TGTGCCAGCAGGACCAGGACTAGCGCGAAAAGAGAGACCCAGTACTTC. Translating it yields CASRTRTSAKRETQYF.

The J gene is TRBJ2-1, the V gene TRBV27, with TRBD2 identical over 10 bases. This CDR3 comprises 14 residues. Losses at the gene ends were 6 bases for V and 4 bases for J; bases not matched to a gene: 3. CDR1 is MNHEY and CDR2 is SMNVEV in the germline V gene (reference sequence). The CDR3 DNA is TGTGCCAGCAGACGGACTAGCGGTTACAATGAGCAGTTCTTC. Protein product: CASRRTSGYNEQFF.

The chain employs TRBV21-1 and TRBJ2-5. TRBV21-1 is given as a pseudogene. This CDR3 region has 14 residues. This CDR3 is CASSKFAAQETQYF. In DNA, the CDR3 is TGTGCCAGCAGCAAATTCGCAGCACAAGAGACCCAGTACTTC.

This clonotype appeared a few times. The chain uses TRBV18 and TRBJ1-5; unclear D gene. V dropped 6 bases and J dropped 9 bases, with 21 bases sitting between them. The CDR3 is 15 residues long. CDR1 is KGHSH, CDR2 LQKENI, per germline. The CDR3 DNA sequence: TGTGCCAGCTCTCCCTCTAACGGTGCTCCAGGGCCCCAGCATTTT. It is translated as CASSPSNGAPGPQHF.

In its sample, this clonotype was seen many times. The J gene is TRBJ2-3, the V gene TRBV29-1, with a weak D call TRBD2 (7 bases). The CDR3 consists of 15 residues. Looked up from germline, CDR1 is SQVTM and CDR2 is ANQGSEA. The V end lost 3 bases, the J end lost 2 bases, and 15 bases lay between the germline ends. In DNA form, the CDR3 reads TGCAGCGTTGAGGGGGGGCGAGGGGTCACAGATACGCAGTATTTT. Translating it yields CSVEGGRGVTDTQYF.

V is TRBV9 and J is TRBJ1-1, with TRBD1 matching 7 bases. V shed 4 bases and J 6 bases; nucleotides not matched to a gene: 6. There are 13 residues in the CDR3. Germline CDR1 and CDR2: SGDLS and YYNGEE. The CDR3 loop is CASSLRTGAEAFF. The CDR3 nucleotides are TGTGCCAGCAGCCTCCGGACAGGCGCTGAAGCTTTCTTT.

This clonotype has at least ten counts. The chain is built from TRBV7-2 and TRBJ2-3; D is unclear. CDR3 length: 13 residues. Trimming took 5 bases from V and 0 from J, leaving 6 bases between them. The germline gives CDR1 SGHTA, CDR2 FQGNSA. DNA for the CDR3: TGTGCCAGCAGCCGAACTAGCACAGATACGCAGTATTTT. Translating gives CASSRTSTDTQYF.

CDR3: CASRLVPGGRTETQYF. The CDR3 DNA follows: TGCGCCAGCAGGCTCGTCCCCGGTGGTAGGACCGAGACCCAGTACTTC. The rearrangement uses TRBV4-1 and TRBJ2-5; no clear D. Germline V lookup: CDR1 MGHRA, CDR2 YSYEKL. The CDR3 contains 16 residues. Deletions cut 6 bases from V and 5 bases from J, with 22 bases between.

The chain combines TRBV20-1 with TRBJ2-3; TRBD2 agrees at 8 bases. Per germline, CDR1 DFQATT and CDR2 SNEGSKA (reference sequence). The CDR3 loop spans 15 amino acids. V lost 0 bases, J lost 0 bases, and 2 bases stayed unmatched. CDR3 in amino acids: CSARDSGESTDTQYF. The CDR3 DNA reads TGCAGTGCTAGAGATAGCGGGGAGAGCACAGATACGCAGTATTTT.